Below, 29 T cell receptor beta chains from the same sample are listed, as sequenced in a study of cytomegalovirus exposure and HLA in healthy donors. Use of 60 Vbeta and 13 Jbeta primers characterized the PCR. The method was immunoSEQ multiplex PCR; TCRdb's version includes in-frame clones alone and lacks a portion of them. The top ten clones hold 2% to 2.5% of a sample with some 130,000 clones, 60% to 80% of them seen once. Sequences were obtained from PBMCs. All receptors come from a man younger than 40 in good health and CMV-seronegative.

This chain uses TRBV5-4 with TRBJ2-1, with 10 nucleotides matching TRBD2. Germline trimming cut 4 bases from V and 8 bases from J; bases unmatched to any gene: 12. The CDR3 sequence is 16 residues long. Germline CDR1 is SGHNT and CDR2 is YYREEE (reference sequence). The chain's CDR3 is CASSPNLAGEIHEQFF. The CDR3 DNA is TGTGCCAGCAGCCCGAACCTAGCGGGAGAGATCCATGAGCAGTTCTTC.

This clone was found a few times. V usage is TRBV7-6 and J usage is TRBJ1-4; D ambiguous. This CDR3 contains 11 residues. Germline V lookup: CDR1 SGHVS, CDR2 FNYEAQ. Between the trimmed V and J ends, which lost 3 bases and 10 bases, there was a span of 6 bases. CDR3 nucleotides: TGTGCCAGCAGCTTGGAGGTAAAACTGTTTTTT. Protein: CASSLEVKLFF.

This clone has more than one count but fewer than ten. The V gene is TRBV6-5, the J gene TRBJ1-4; D uncertain. This CDR3 has 16 amino acids. Trimming took 2 bases from V and 4 from J, leaving 14 bases between them. The germline CDR1 and CDR2 sequences are MNHEY and SVGAGI. The CDR3 sequence is CASSYGLAGLNEKLFF. CDR3 DNA: TGTGCCAGCAGTTACGGTCTGGCAGGCCTTAATGAAAAACTGTTTTTT.

This clone was picked up one time. The chain is built from TRBV28 and TRBJ1-2, with 7 nucleotides matching TRBD1. V trimming: 6 bases; J trimming: 9 bases; junction bases outside the gene matches: 13. The CDR3 contains 14 residues. The germline gives CDR1 MDHEN, CDR2 SYDVKM. In nucleotides, the CDR3 is TGTGCCAGCAGATTCGACAGGGTCGGCGATCGCTACACCTTC. Its translation: CASRFDRVGDRYTF.

The rearrangement uses TRBV10-2 and TRBJ2-5; D might be TRBD1 (6 bases). Looked up from germline, CDR1 is WSHSY and CDR2 is SAAADI. The CDR3 has 13 amino acids. V was pared by 8 bases and J by 4 bases, with 14 bases between. The CDR3 nucleotides read TGCGCCAGCGGGGGCGAGGATGCAGAGACCCAGTACTTC. Translation gives CASGGEDAETQYF.

About this clone itself: Other DNA sequences from this sample encode an identical CDR3 as well. This chain uses TRBV5-1 with TRBJ2-3, with TRBD2 identical over 8 bases. The ends lost 0 bases at V and 5 bases at J; junction bases unmatched: 2. The germline CDR1 and CDR2 sequences are SGHRS and YFSETQ. CDR3 length equals 14 residues. Here the CDR3 DNA reads TGCGCCAGCAGCTTGGTCCTAGCGGGAGATACGCAGTATTTT. This sequence encodes CASSLVLAGDTQYF.

The gene calls are TRBV5-6 and TRBJ1-2; possibly TRBD1 for D (5 bases). The CDR3 extends over 15 amino acids. Looked up from germline, CDR1 is SGHDT and CDR2 is YYEEEE. Trimming pared 3 bases from V and 5 bases from J, leaving 17 bases between. CDR3 in DNA: TGTGCCAGCAGCTCCCTCCAGGGCTCTATTTATGGCTACACCTTC. It specifies CASSSLQGSIYGYTF.

The CDR3 coding sequence is TGTGCCAGCAGCTCGGGACTAGCGGGTGGTGATACGCAGTATTTT. It yields the protein CASSSGLAGGDTQYF. The chain carries TRBV5-4 and TRBJ2-3; 12 nucleotides match TRBD2. V lost 3 bases, J lost 6 bases, and 5 bases stayed unmatched. Germline CDR1 reads SGHNT; CDR2 reads YYREEE (reference sequence). This CDR3 has 15 residues.

As DNA, the CDR3 is TGTGCCAGCAGCCAACAGGGGGCGGGAGATACGCAGTATTTT. Translating it yields CASSQQGAGDTQYF. The rearrangement links TRBV9 to TRBJ2-3; 9 nucleotides align to TRBD1. Per germline, CDR1 SGDLS and CDR2 YYNGEE. This CDR3 contains 14 residues. V was clipped by 4 bases and J by 5 bases; unmatched bases: 5.

The V and J genes are TRBV6-5 and TRBJ2-5; 10 positions agree with TRBD2. The last part of the DNA fits TRBJ2-7 better; the J call may be wrong. The CDR3 runs 15 residues. From germline, CDR1 is MNHEY and CDR2 SVGAGI. CDR3 DNA: TGTGCCAGCAGTTACTCATCTAGCGGGGGCTACGAGCAGTACTTC. Translating gives CASSYSSSGGYEQYF.

The V gene is TRBV11-3, the J gene TRBJ1-1; D is possibly TRBD1 (6 bases). The CDR3 is 15 amino acids. Germline V gene sequence: CDR1 SGHNT, CDR2 YENEEA. V lost 2 bases and J lost 5, with 15 bases in between. CDR3 protein: CASSLSGVSGTEAFF. The CDR3 nucleotides are TGTGCCAGCAGCTTATCAGGGGTTTCAGGGACTGAAGCTTTCTTT.

This clone came up a few times. This rearrangement joins TRBV6-6 to TRBJ1-2; D is ambiguous. Germline-derived CDR1 and CDR2 are MNHNY and SVGAGI (reference sequence). CDR3 length: 15 amino acids. The CDR3 bases are TGTGCAACCATACCTAGCCCAAGGGCCCACTATGGCTACACCTTC. Amino acids: CATIPSPRAHYGYTF.

The rearrangement uses TRBV6-4 and TRBJ2-1, with 11 bases that match TRBD2. With 6 bases clipped from V and 6 bases from J, the junction kept 7 bases outside the gene matches. CDR1 is MRHNA and CDR2 is SNTAGT in the germline V gene. The CDR3 length is 15 residues. CDR3 protein: CASSELAGAANEQFF. DNA of the CDR3: TGTGCCAGCAGCGAACTAGCGGGAGCTGCCAATGAGCAGTTCTTC.

This CDR3 reads CASSQDHLKKTFTDTQYF. In nucleotides, the CDR3 is TGCGCCAGCAGCCAAGATCACCTAAAGAAAACTTTCACAGATACGCAGTATTTT. J is TRBJ2-3 and V is TRBV4-1; no clear D gene. The CDR3 length is 18 residues. The V end lost 0 bases, the J end lost 2 bases, and 18 bases lay between the germline ends. Per germline, CDR1 MGHRA and CDR2 YSYEKL.

The gene calls are TRBV27 and TRBJ2-1; 8 nucleotides line up with TRBD2. The CDR3 has 15 amino acids. CDR1 and CDR2 from the germline V gene are MNHEY and SMNVEV (reference sequence). After removal of 7 bases from V and 6 bases from J, the junction contained 11 bases not matched to a gene. The CDR3 DNA sequence: TGTGCCAGCATAAGTCTAGCGGGTCCCGGCAATGAGCAGTTCTTC. It specifies CASISLAGPGNEQFF.

The genes are TRBV6-1 and TRBJ1-3, with a tentative D call TRBD1 (6 bases). CDR3 length equals 14 residues. Per the germline V gene, CDR1 is MNHNS and CDR2 is SASEGT. Trimming cost V 5 bases and J 4 bases, with 12 bases left between them. The CDR3: CASSSTGRGNTIYF. CDR3 bases: TGTGCCAGCAGTTCTACAGGGCGGGGAAACACCATATATTTT.

This chain joins TRBV10-3 and TRBJ2-7, with 9 bases that match TRBD2. Trimming cost V 1 base and J 0 bases; bases outside gene matches: 7. Germline V CDR1 and CDR2: ENHRY, SYGVKD. The CDR3 has 17 amino acids. CDR3 nucleotide sequence: TGTGCCATCAGTGAGTGGGCTAGCGGGACTGCCTCCTACGAGCAGTACTTC. It yields the protein CAISEWASGTASYEQYF.

The chain links TRBV19 to TRBJ2-5; tentative D call: TRBD1 (5 bases). Trimming shortened V by 4 bases and J by 4 bases, and 13 bases separated the two germline ends. This CDR3 comprises 14 residues. Germline lookup yields CDR1 LNHDA and CDR2 SQIVND (reference sequence). In DNA form, the CDR3 reads TGTGCCAGTAGTAACCAGGGAACCGGAGAGACCCAGTACTTC. This encodes CASSNQGTGETQYF.

The rearrangement joins TRBV10-3 to TRBJ2-1, with 12 bases fitting TRBD2. This CDR3 region has 15 residues. Germline V CDR1 and CDR2: ENHRY, SYGVKD. V was pared by 3 bases and J by 9 bases, with 6 bases of the junction left unmatched. CDR3 protein: CAISDRLAGVGEQFF. The CDR3, as DNA: TGTGCCATCAGTGACCGACTAGCGGGAGTAGGTGAGCAGTTCTTC.

The genes are TRBV27 and TRBJ2-7, with 7 positions matching TRBD2. Unmatched junction bases numbered 13, after V lost 5 bases and J lost 0 bases. The CDR3 has 17 residues. Germline V CDR1 and CDR2: MNHEY, SMNVEV (reference sequence). CDR3 coding DNA: TGTGCCAGCAGTCCGTATCTCGGGGGGTCCAGCTCCTACGAGCAGTACTTC. Encoded protein: CASSPYLGGSSSYEQYF.

This chain uses TRBV6-6 with TRBJ2-5, with 7 bases matching TRBD2. Germline V gene sequence: CDR1 MNHNY, CDR2 SVGAGI (reference sequence). The V gene end was trimmed by 2 bases and the J gene end by 5 bases; junction bases not matched to a gene: 8. There are 15 residues in the CDR3. CDR3 residues: CASSYVAGVRETQYF. The CDR3 DNA is TGTGCCAGCAGTTACGTGGCGGGAGTTCGGGAGACCCAGTACTTC.

The chain uses TRBV6-5 and TRBJ2-4; 8 nucleotides line up with TRBD2. Germline CDR1 reads MNHEY; CDR2 reads SVGAGI. J gave up 6 bases and V 0 bases, and 4 bases lay outside the gene matches. The CDR3 has 15 amino acids. CDR3 in amino acids: CASSYSTLAGNIQYF. The CDR3 DNA follows: TGTGCCAGCAGTTACTCGACCCTAGCGGGAAACATTCAGTACTTC.

The rearrangement joins TRBV27 to TRBJ1-5; D possibly corresponds to TRBD1 (5 bases). The CDR3 spans 14 residues. V shed 5 bases and J shed 6 bases, with 14 bases lying between them. Germline-derived CDR1 and CDR2 are MNHEY and SMNVEV (reference sequence). The chain's CDR3 is CASSTQGRGQPQHF. CDR3 nucleotide sequence: TGTGCCAGCAGTACTCAGGGAAGGGGTCAGCCCCAGCATTTT.

CDR3 amino acids: CASSQAQGRTDTQYF. The CDR3 DNA sequence: TGCGCCAGCAGCCAAGCGCAGGGGAGAACAGATACGCAGTATTTT. The chain combines TRBV4-3 with TRBJ2-3; TRBD1 is a possible D gene (6 bases). Looked up from germline, CDR1 is LGHNA and CDR2 is YSLEER. CDR3 length: 15 amino acids. V was shortened by 1 base and J by 3 bases, with 11 bases between the two germline ends.

This clone occurred a few times. This chain connects TRBV27 to TRBJ1-1; no reliable D call. The germline V gene has CDR1 MNHEY and CDR2 SMNVEV (reference sequence). V dropped 3 bases and J dropped 2 bases, with 7 bases sitting between them. This CDR3 is built from 13 residues. The CDR3: CASSFRENTEAFF. The CDR3 DNA follows: TGTGCCAGCAGTTTTAGAGAAAACACTGAAGCTTTCTTT.

Comments on this clone: The junction does not match germline at one end; this may be a read error. CDR3 sequence: CASRTGGSDQPQHF. The DNA of the CDR3 is TGTGCCAGCCGTACGGGGGGTAGCGATCAGCCCCAGCATTTT. The J gene is TRBJ1-5, the V gene TRBV28, with a possible D match to TRBD1 (5 bases). Germline lookup yields CDR1 MDHEN and CDR2 SYDVKM. The CDR3 has 14 residues. Full variable domain (missing parts from reference TRBV28 and TRBJ1-5): DVKVTQSSRYLVKRTGEKVFLECVQDMDHENMFWYRQDPGLGLRLIYFSYDVKMKEKGDIPEGYSVSREKKERFSLILESASTNQTSMYLCASRTGGSDQPQHFGDGTRLSIL.

The chain uses TRBV5-4 and TRBJ1-6; no clear D gene. V was pared by 5 bases and J by 0 bases, with 12 bases between. The CDR3 covers 16 residues. Germline values: CDR1 SGHNT, CDR2 YYREEE (reference sequence). CDR3 amino acids: CASRTFGSSYNSPLHF. The CDR3 DNA reads TGTGCCAGCAGGACGTTTGGGAGCTCCTATAATTCACCCCTCCACTTT. Full variable domain (outside the CDR3, taken from reference TRBV5-4 and TRBJ1-6): ETGVTQSPTHLIKTRGQQVTLRCSSQSGHNTVSWYQQALGQGPQFIFQYYREEENGRGNFPPRFSGLQFPNYSSELNVNALELDDSALYLCASRTFGSSYNSPLHFGNGTRLTVT.

The chain links TRBV5-1 to TRBJ2-1; possible D gene TRBD1, 5 bases. The CDR3 is made up of 15 amino acids. Per germline, CDR1 SGHRS and CDR2 YFSETQ. The V end was cut by 4 bases, the J end by 1 base, with 12 bases between. For the CDR3, the DNA is TGCGCCAGCAGCCTAGAAGGGGATTCCTACAATGAGCAGTTCTTC. Translating gives CASSLEGDSYNEQFF.

The chain links TRBV15 to TRBJ2-7; 7 bases fit TRBD1. This CDR3 region has 16 residues. V gave up 3 bases and J gave up 2 bases; unmatched junction bases: 10. Germline assignment: CDR1 LNHNV and CDR2 YYDKDF (reference sequence). The CDR3, as DNA: TGTGCCACCAGCAGTCCTGGGGACAGAACCCCCTACGAGCAGTACTTC. It is translated as CATSSPGDRTPYEQYF. Based on the CDR3 plus reference TRBV15 and TRBJ2-7, the full variable domain is DAMVIQNPRYQVTQFGKPVTLSCSQTLNHNVMYWYQQKSSQAPKLLFHYYDKDFNNEADTPDNFQSRRPNTSFCFLDIRSPGLGDTAMYLCATSSPGDRTPYEQYFGPGTRLTVT.